Below, 29 T cell receptor beta chains from the same sample are listed, as sequenced in a study of metastatic and nonmetastatic thyroid tumors. All patients were treatment-naive before thyroid surgery. Using MiXCR, TCRdb re-called clones from the PCR reads. The sample contains some 26,000 clones, more than 25% of which appear only once. Specimen: blood. These receptor sequences come from a male donor with papillary thyroid cancer or a benign thyroid nodule (not recorded which). Some clones in this sample may be carry-over from other donors' samples.

This clone occurred many times. A single base separates this from a much larger clone, so it may be a read error. This chain joins TRBV11-3 and TRBJ1-3, with D possibly TRBD1 on 6 matching bases. The CDR3 spans 16 residues. V was trimmed by 5 bases and J by 2 bases, leaving 16 bases between them. The germline CDR1 and CDR2 sequences are SGHNT and YENEEA. For the CDR3, the DNA is TGTGCCAGCAGCCCGAAGACAGGATTCCCTGGAAACACCATATATTTT. Translation: CASSPKTGFPGNTIYF.

Many counts were recorded for this clone. This rearrangement joins TRBV20-1 to TRBJ1-4, with D uncertain. Between the trimmed V and J ends, which lost 6 bases and 7 bases, there was a span of 18 bases. Germline V gene sequence: CDR1 DFQATT, CDR2 SNEGSKA (reference sequence). The CDR3 contains 14 residues. CDR3 DNA: TGCAGTGCATCGGACCCTCGCAAAGGTGAAAAACTGTTTTTT. This gives the protein CSASDPRKGEKLFF.

The V gene is TRBV6-1, the J gene TRBJ2-3; D is possibly TRBD1 (5 bases). CDR3 size: 14 residues. Germline CDR1 MNHNS, CDR2 SASEGT. Trimming left V 10 bases short and J 2 bases short, with 16 bases between. The CDR3 loop is CATATVSDTDTQYF. The CDR3 DNA sequence: TGTGCCACCGCGACAGTTTCGGACACAGATACGCAGTATTTT.

This clone came up many times. The chain is built from TRBV3-1 and TRBJ1-3; D is perhaps TRBD1 (6 bases). From germline, CDR1 is LGHDT and CDR2 YNNKEL (reference sequence). This CDR3 contains 15 residues. V lost 3 bases and J 2 bases, leaving 11 bases between the germline ends. CDR3 nucleotides: TGTGCCAGCAGCCAGGCCAACAGGGCTGGAAACACCATATATTTT. Protein: CASSQANRAGNTIYF.

This chain joins TRBV19 and TRBJ1-6; possibly TRBD1 for D (5 bases). The CDR3 extends over 17 amino acids. CDR1 and CDR2 (germline): LNHDA, SQIVND (reference sequence). Trimming cost V 5 bases and J 9 bases, with 23 bases left between them. The CDR3 DNA reads TGTGCCAGTAGTGGAGGACCGGGACGGGCTGGCCGTTCACCCCTCCACTTT. It codes for CASSGGPGRAGRSPLHF. Full variable domain (missing parts from reference TRBV19 and TRBJ1-6): DGGITQSPKYLFRKEGQNVTLSCEQNLNHDAMYWYRQDPGQGLRLIYYSQIVNDFQKGDIAEGYSVSREKKESFPLTVTSAQKNPTAFYLCASSGGPGRAGRSPLHFGNGTRLTVT.

This clone was picked up many times. The rearrangement uses TRBV11-3 and TRBJ2-5; D remains ambiguous. Germline V gene lookup returns CDR1 SGHNT and CDR2 YENEEA. This CDR3 region has 15 residues. The V gene lost 0 bases and the J gene lost 2 bases, with 10 bases spanning the gap. Here the CDR3 reads CASSLEATLQETQYF. The CDR3 DNA sequence: TGTGCCAGCAGCTTAGAGGCGACACTACAAGAGACCCAGTACTTC.

The V call is TRBV12-5, the J call TRBJ2-7; 10 bases match TRBD2. With V trimmed by 7 bases and J by 1 base, 7 bases remained unmatched. Germline CDR1 LGHNT, CDR2 FRNRAP. This CDR3 is built from 15 residues. The CDR3 DNA follows: TGTGCTAGTGCCCTAGCGGGAGACCCATCCTACGAGCAGTACTTC. This sequence encodes CASALAGDPSYEQYF.

The chain recombines TRBV3-1 with TRBJ2-7, with 12 bases fitting TRBD2. V lost 6 bases, J lost 3 bases, and 6 bases stayed unmatched. CDR1 and CDR2 (germline): LGHDT, YNNKEL (reference sequence). This CDR3 is 15 amino acids long. As DNA, the CDR3 is TGTGCCAGCAGACTCGCTAGCGGGAGGGACTACGAGCAGTACTTC. This gives the protein CASRLASGRDYEQYF.

This clone appeared many times. Other DNA sequences of this sample code for an identical CDR3. The rearrangement uses TRBV4-2 and TRBJ2-4; no clear D. The germline gives CDR1 LGHNA, CDR2 YNFKEQ. With 6 bases removed from V and 13 bases from J, the gap between germline ends came to 16 bases. The CDR3 runs 12 residues. CDR3 nucleotide sequence: TGTGCCAGCAGATTAGAAGGGTCACCACAGTACTTC. Translation gives CASRLEGSPQYF.

The V call is TRBV30, the J call TRBJ1-2; TRBD1 agrees at 7 bases. The CDR3 totals 12 residues. V gave up 2 bases and J gave up 5 bases; unmatched junction bases: 2. Germline assignment: CDR1 GTSNPN and CDR2 SVGIG (reference sequence). The DNA of the CDR3 is TGTGCCTGGAGTCACAGGGGTTATGGCTACACCTTC. Its translation: CAWSHRGYGYTF.

This clone has a count of ten or more. This specimen includes other DNA sequences encoding the same CDR3. The chain is built from TRBV3-1 and TRBJ2-5; 9 bases are a match to TRBD1. CDR1 is LGHDT, CDR2 YNNKEL, per germline (reference sequence). V lost 1 base, J lost 5 bases, and 8 bases stayed unmatched. The CDR3 is made up of 16 amino acids. The CDR3 reads CASSQVETGGGETQYF. The CDR3, as DNA: TGTGCCAGCAGCCAAGTCGAAACAGGGGGCGGGGAGACCCAGTACTTC.

V usage is TRBV11-2 and J usage is TRBJ2-1, with D possibly matching TRBD1 (6 bases). V was clipped by 1 base and J by 6 bases, with 13 bases between them. The CDR3 covers 15 residues. Germline CDR1 reads SGHAT; CDR2 reads FQNNGV. CDR3 in DNA: TGTGCCAGCAGCTTAGTGTTGGGACATTCCAATGAGCAGTTCTTC. Translated: CASSLVLGHSNEQFF.

On this clone itself: A much more abundant neighbour one base away suggests this may be a read error. This rearrangement joins TRBV15 to TRBJ2-4; 7 bases fit TRBD1. V gave up 7 bases and J gave up 16 bases; unmatched junction bases: 16. The length of the CDR3 is 13 residues. Germline V gives CDR1 LNHNV, CDR2 YYDKDF (reference sequence). The CDR3 loop is CATIRRGDRDIYF. The CDR3 nucleotides are TGTGCCACCATCAGGCGCGGTGACAGGGATATATACTTC.

This clone was seen repeatedly, ten times or more. The chain combines TRBV20-1 with TRBJ2-1; D is undetermined. V was trimmed by 3 bases and J by 7 bases, leaving 10 bases between them. This CDR3 contains 12 residues. Germline CDR1 and CDR2: DFQATT and SNEGSKA (reference sequence). The CDR3 DNA sequence: TGCAGTGCTAGGGCCTCAGAAAATGAGCAGTTCTTC. It encodes CSARASENEQFF.

This chain uses TRBV6-1 with TRBJ2-1; 7 positions agree with TRBD1. Germline V gives CDR1 MNHNS, CDR2 SASEGT. The length of the CDR3 is 13 residues. V dropped 3 bases and J dropped 5; count of bases not matched to a gene: 1. CDR3 in amino acids: CASSEDRNNEQFF. The CDR3 DNA is TGTGCCAGCAGTGAGGACAGGAACAATGAGCAGTTCTTC.

Within the sample, this clone is medium-sized. V is TRBV10-3 and J is TRBJ1-6; D is possibly TRBD1 (6 bases). The length of the CDR3 is 15 residues. The V gene lost 4 bases and the J gene lost 4 bases, with 11 bases spanning the gap. In germline, CDR1 is ENHRY, CDR2 SYGVKD. CDR3 region: CAISGTARYNSPLHF. CDR3 nucleotide sequence: TGTGCCATCAGTGGGACAGCGAGATATAATTCACCCCTCCACTTT.

This clone was counted a few times. The rearrangement joins TRBV27 to TRBJ2-7; no clear D gene. Germline values: CDR1 MNHEY, CDR2 SMNVEV (reference sequence). This CDR3 region has 15 residues. Trimming pared 2 bases from V and 2 bases from J, leaving 13 bases between. The CDR3 reads CASSLRSDGAYEQYF. Written as DNA, the CDR3 is TGTGCCAGCAGTTTACGGTCGGACGGCGCCTACGAGCAGTACTTC.

This clone is deemed medium-sized. The rearrangement joins TRBV28 to TRBJ2-7, with unresolved D. Germline V gene lookup returns CDR1 MDHEN and CDR2 SYDVKM. The CDR3 is 13 amino acids. Deletions cut 8 bases from V and 5 bases from J, with 16 bases between. The CDR3 region has the DNA TGTGCCAGCTCCCCCTCTTTGTTCAACGAGCAGTACTTC. Its protein is CASSPSLFNEQYF.

The chain recombines TRBV4-3 with TRBJ1-2; 9 bases agree with TRBD1. Unmatched junction bases numbered 12, after V lost 6 bases and J lost 7 bases. The length of the CDR3 is 15 residues. The germline gives CDR1 LGHNA, CDR2 YSLEER. CDR3 region: CASSYDRGANSGYTF. The CDR3 bases are TGCGCCAGCAGTTATGACAGGGGGGCAAATAGTGGCTACACCTTC.

By frequency in the sample, this clone is medium-sized. The rearrangement links TRBV7-2 to TRBJ2-7; 9 nucleotides align to TRBD2. Germline CDR1 reads SGHTA; CDR2 reads FQGNSA. This CDR3 has 17 amino acids. Unmatched junction bases numbered 14, after V lost 1 base and J lost 7 bases. CDR3 sequence reads: CASSLGEAGGPREEQYF. CDR3 in DNA: TGTGCCAGCAGCTTAGGAGAAGCGGGGGGACCGAGGGAAGAGCAGTACTTC. The full variable domain, rest sourced from reference TRBV7-2 and TRBJ2-7, is GAGVSQSPSNKVTEKGKDVELRCDPISGHTALYWYRQSLGQGLEFLIYFQGNSAPDKSGLPSDRFSAERTGGSVSTLTIQRTQQEDSAVYLCASSLGEAGGPREEQYFGPGTRLTVT.

As regards this clone: A much bigger clone sits one base away, suggesting this may be a read error. The sample carries other DNA sequences with the same CDR3. CDR3 region: CASSLTAGPNTGELFF. The CDR3 nucleotides are TGTGCCAGCAGCCTAACAGCGGGGCCGAACACCGGGGAGCTGTTTTTT. This chain uses TRBV7-3 with TRBJ2-2; 7 bases align to TRBD2. CDR1 SGHTA and CDR2 FQGTGA come from the germline V gene. The CDR3 is 16 amino acids.

This clone showed up many times. The rearrangement uses TRBV28 and TRBJ2-1, with 7 bases that match TRBD1. Germline assignment: CDR1 MDHEN and CDR2 SYDVKM. The CDR3 totals 14 residues. V trimming: 7 bases; J trimming: 7 bases; junction bases outside the gene matches: 10. CDR3 bases: TGTGCCAGCACCGCAGGGGGTAATCAAAATGAGCAGTTCTTC. It codes for CASTAGGNQNEQFF.

This clone has ten or more counts. The chain links TRBV5-6 to TRBJ1-3; no clear D. CDR3 length: 16 amino acids. V dropped 0 bases and J dropped 4 bases, with 14 bases sitting between them. Germline CDR1 SGHDT, CDR2 YYEEEE. The CDR3 protein is CASSLVDSPAGNTIYF. In DNA form, the CDR3 reads TGTGCCAGCAGCTTGGTGGACTCCCCAGCAGGAAACACCATATATTTT.

In this sample, this clone turned up a few times. This sequence joins TRBV5-1 and TRBJ2-7, with D possibly TRBD2 on 6 matching bases. V was shortened by 3 bases and J by 0 bases, with 13 bases between the two germline ends. The germline V gene has CDR1 SGHRS and CDR2 YFSETQ. The CDR3 extends over 15 amino acids. The CDR3 nucleotides are TGCGCCAGCAGCTCGGGACTGACGAGCTCCTACGAGCAGTACTTC. Translating gives CASSSGLTSSYEQYF. The whole variable domain, remainder taken from reference TRBV5-1 and TRBJ2-7, is KAGVTQTPRYLIKTRGQQVTLSCSPISGHRSVSWYQQTPGQGLQFLFEYFSETQRNKGNFPGRFSGRQFSNSRSEMNVSTLELGDSALYLCASSSGLTSSYEQYFGPGTRLTVT.

This clone rates as medium-sized (0.01 to 0.1%). The chain employs TRBV20-1 and TRBJ2-7, with a possible D match to TRBD1 (7 bases). This CDR3 has 13 amino acids. Trimming took off 8 bases at V and 5 bases at J, with 19 bases between the two ends. Germline CDR1 and CDR2: DFQATT and SNEGSKA (reference sequence). CDR3: CSYRGTASNEQYF. For the CDR3, the DNA is TGCAGTTATCGCGGGACAGCATCAAACGAGCAGTACTTC.

This clone came up many times. The rearrangement links TRBV19 to TRBJ2-3; D gene ambiguous. The CDR3 covers 15 residues. V was shortened by 5 bases and J by 2 bases, with 14 bases between the two germline ends. Germline V gene sequence: CDR1 LNHDA, CDR2 SQIVND (reference sequence). The CDR3 spells CASSLGQSLTDTQYF. CDR3 nucleotides: TGTGCCAGTAGTCTGGGCCAATCACTCACAGATACGCAGTATTTT.

This clone was detected ten times or more. The CDR3 DNA is TGCAGCGTTCCCGGACAATTAAACAGGAACATTCAGTACTTC. Its translation is CSVPGQLNRNIQYF. V and J are TRBV29-1 and TRBJ2-4, with D perhaps TRBD1 (5 bases). Germline CDR1 is SQVTM and CDR2 is ANQGSEA. V was clipped by 5 bases and J by 7 bases, with 18 bases between them. The CDR3 extends over 14 amino acids. Full variable domain (outside the CDR3, taken from reference TRBV29-1 and TRBJ2-4): SAVISQKPSRDICQRGTSLTIQCQVDSQVTMMFWYRQQPGQSLTLIATANQGSEATYESGFVIDKFPISRPNLTFSTLTVSNMSPEDSSIYLCSVPGQLNRNIQYFGAGTRLSVL.

This clone qualifies as medium-sized. The chain recombines TRBV20-1 with TRBJ2-1, with 7 bases lining up with TRBD2. This CDR3 is 13 amino acids long. CDR1 is DFQATT and CDR2 is SNEGSKA in the germline V gene (reference sequence). The V gene end was trimmed by 5 bases and the J gene end by 8 bases; junction bases not matched to a gene: 9. The CDR3 region is CSAPSGMGDEQFF. The CDR3 coding sequence is TGCAGTGCTCCAAGCGGGATGGGCGATGAGCAGTTCTTC.

V usage is TRBV2 and J usage is TRBJ2-2; TRBD1 is a possible D gene (6 bases). This CDR3 region has 16 residues. Germline V CDR1 and CDR2: SNHLY, FYNNEI. The V and J ends lost 2 bases and 5 bases respectively, with 15 bases between them. In DNA, the CDR3 is TGTGCCAGCAGTGAACCTCCGGGGCAGGGGACCGGGGAGCTGTTTTTT. As protein: CASSEPPGQGTGELFF.